The entry below describes one TCR beta chain. Antigen: not known. TCRdb re-called the 5' RACE reads, yielding one record per CDR3 amino acid sequence without DNA. Its clone listing holds 150,000 to 180,000 distinct CDR3 sequences. This entry is derived from a study of T cells expressing NK-cell markers. Broader study findings: There were a few donors in whom these clonotypes also led the CD3+CD56-NKG2C+ fraction.

This TCR came from a woman between 50 and 59 years old in good health. Sequenced material: blood T cells: a sorted CD56 or NKG2C T cell subset, CD4+ or CD8+ T cells, or bulk PBMC T cells (not recorded which).

The CDR3: CASSQLSNGRSYNEQFF. V and J are TRBV4-1 and TRBJ2-1. The CDR3 is 17 amino acids. Germline lookup yields CDR1 MGHRA and CDR2 YSYEKL.